This paragraph reports one TCR beta chain. Its specificity is unknown. These data belong to a study of cytomegalovirus exposure and HLA in healthy donors. Study-level results: Later analysis indicated greater clonal expansion among HLA-associated TCR beta chains than among equally common other chains. Some V segments (TRBV6-2 and TRBV6-3 among them) were excluded as indistinguishable.

Primers included in the PCR were 60 Vbeta and 13 Jbeta primers. The method was immunoSEQ multiplex PCR; TCRdb's version includes in-frame clones alone and lacks a portion of them. Here the sample spans over 150,000 clones, 77% being singletons. The CDR3 has 17 amino acids. The sequenced sample was PBMCs. The receptor's source is a man aged 50 or older in good health and CMV-seropositive. The chain employs TRBV1 and TRBJ2-1; the D call in the table, TRBD2, was not verified against the DNA. TRBV1 is labeled a pseudogene. The chain's CDR3 is CTSSQPGGGTMSNEQFF. As DNA, the CDR3 is TGCACCAGCAGCCAACCTGGGGGAGGAACCATGAGCAATGAGCAGTTCTTC.